These 11 T cell receptor beta chains originate from one sample sequenced in a study of T-cell memory formation after mild COVID-19. Via MiXCR, TCRdb re-called the 5' RACE reads, giving one row per CDR3 protein. The table records roughly 350,000 distinct CDR3 sequences, around 21% of them present only once. Input material: PBMCs or a T cell subset sorted from them (not recorded which). These receptor sequences come from an adult woman who had mild COVID-19 (a few samples of this study predate the infection). Cell type and time point are not known.

The chain couples TRBV25-1 to TRBJ2-7; 8 positions agree with TRBD2. From germline, CDR1 is MGHDK and CDR2 SYGVNS. The CDR3 extends over 14 amino acids. J was trimmed by 3 bases and V by 1 base; bases with no gene match: 2. CDR3 in amino acids: CASSESAGDYEQYF. In DNA, the CDR3 is TGTGCCAGCAGTGAATCAGCGGGGGACTACGAGCAGTACTTC.

The chain couples TRBV7-9 to TRBJ2-3; 7 nucleotides match TRBD2. The ends lost 3 bases at V and 2 bases at J; junction bases unmatched: 5. This CDR3 has 15 residues. Germline CDR1 reads SEHNR; CDR2 reads FQNEAQ (reference sequence). In nucleotides, the CDR3 is TGTGCCAGCAGCTTGCTAGCGGAACTCACAGATACGCAGTATTTT. Protein: CASSLLAELTDTQYF.

This clonotype has only a few counts. The chain combines TRBV5-5 with TRBJ2-2; D might be TRBD1 (8 bases). Germline assignment: CDR1 SGHKS and CDR2 YYEKEE (reference sequence). The CDR3 is made up of 16 amino acids. V was cut by 4 bases and J by 7 bases, with 20 bases left in between. The CDR3 spells CASSEQGGRTIGELFF. DNA of the CDR3: TGTGCCAGCAGCGAACAGGGGGGGAGAACAATCGGGGAGCTGTTTTTT.

This clonotype was seen repeatedly, ten times or more. V is TRBV3-1 and J is TRBJ2-5; D ambiguous. The germline CDR1 and CDR2 sequences are LGHDT and YNNKEL (reference sequence). Trimming shortened V by 4 bases and J by 5 bases, and 8 bases separated the two germline ends. The CDR3 is 12 residues long. CDR3: CASSLRVETQYF. The CDR3 nucleotides read TGTGCCAGCAGCCTACGGGTGGAGACCCAGTACTTC.

This clonotype came up a few times. The chain is built from TRBV15 and TRBJ2-7, with 7 bases lining up with TRBD1. J gave up 0 bases and V 5 bases, and 4 bases lay outside the gene matches. Germline assignment: CDR1 LNHNV and CDR2 YYDKDF (reference sequence). The CDR3 loop spans 14 amino acids. CDR3 coding DNA: TGTGCCACCAGCGACGACAGGGCCTCCTACGAGCAGTACTTC. This encodes CATSDDRASYEQYF.

The chain couples TRBV9 to TRBJ1-1, with 9 bases identical to TRBD1. The CDR3 has 15 residues. Germline CDR1 SGDLS, CDR2 YYNGEE. Trimming took 4 bases from V and 1 from J; bases not matched to a gene: 5. The CDR3, as DNA: TGTGCCAGCAGCCGGGACAGGGATTGGAACACTGAAGCTTTCTTT. This codes for CASSRDRDWNTEAFF.

The CDR3 region has the DNA TGTGCCAGCAGTTACCCCGGGCGGGACTTTATCAATGAGCAGTTCTTC. It is translated as CASSYPGRDFINEQFF. V usage is TRBV27 and J usage is TRBJ2-1; a weak D match, TRBD2 (6 bases). The CDR3 spans 16 residues. The V end lost 4 bases, the J end lost 6 bases, and 19 bases lay between the germline ends. CDR1 MNHEY and CDR2 SMNVEV come from the germline V gene (reference sequence).

The chain is built from TRBV12-3 or TRBV12-4 and TRBJ2-5, with a possible D match to TRBD1 (6 bases). The CDR3 consists of 16 residues. The V end was cut by 6 bases, the J end by 1 base, with 18 bases between. CDR3 nucleotide sequence: TGTGCCAGCAGCCCATGGGGGCGCCTCTTCCAAGAGACCCAGTACTTC. Protein: CASSPWGRLFQETQYF.

The chain couples TRBV9 to TRBJ2-1; tentative D call: TRBD2 (5 bases). The CDR3 contains 14 residues. V was clipped by 0 bases and J by 3 bases, with 7 bases between them. CDR1 and CDR2 from the germline V gene are SGDLS and YYNGEE. CDR3 region: CASSVDGDYNEQFF. CDR3 coding DNA: TGTGCCAGCAGCGTAGACGGGGACTACAATGAGCAGTTCTTC.

The sample holds many counts of this clonotype. This chain joins TRBV20-1 and TRBJ2-2, with D unresolved. Germline V gene data show CDR1 as DFQATT and CDR2 as SNEGSKA (reference sequence). Between the trimmed V and J ends, which lost 3 bases and 3 bases, there was a span of 14 bases. This CDR3 comprises 15 residues. CDR3 nucleotides: TGCAGTGCTAGTTCGCAGGAGTCGTACACCGGGGAGCTGTTTTTT. Protein sequence: CSASSQESYTGELFF.

The chain carries TRBV4-2 and TRBJ2-1; 9 bases agree with TRBD2. V was pared by 2 bases and J by 7 bases, with 9 bases of the junction left unmatched. Looked up from germline, CDR1 is LGHNA and CDR2 is YNFKEQ. This CDR3 is 16 amino acids long. DNA of the CDR3: TGTGCCAGCAGCCAACACCTGGGACTAGCCGATAATGAGCAGTTCTTC. Translation: CASSQHLGLADNEQFF.